Below, 14 T cell receptor beta chains from the same sample are listed, as sequenced in a study of T cells expressing NK-cell markers. Following a re-call of the 5' RACE reads, TCRdb has one entry per CDR3 protein and lacks DNA. This table lists 160,000 or so distinct CDR3 sequences. Source material: blood T cells: a sorted CD56 or NKG2C T cell subset, CD4+ or CD8+ T cells, or bulk PBMC T cells (not recorded which). These receptors all come from a woman between 18 and 70 years old in good health.

The chain couples TRBV7-3 to TRBJ1-3; with no DNA, the TCRdb D assignment of TRBD1 cannot be verified. Per the germline V gene, CDR1 is SGHTA and CDR2 is FQGTGA. This CDR3 has 17 residues. The CDR3 here is CASSFNPPGDSGNTIYF.

The chain combines TRBV11-2 with TRBJ2-3. From germline, CDR1 is SGHAT and CDR2 FQNNGV. The CDR3 contains 16 residues. CDR3 region: CASSLSRAGGTDTQYF. Filled out from reference TRBV11-2 and TRBJ2-3, the complete variable domain reads EAGVAQSPRYKIIEKRQSVAFWCNPISGHATLYWYQQILGQGPKLLIQFQNNGVVDDSQLPKDRFSAERLKGVDSTLKIQPAKLEDSAVYLCASSLSRAGGTDTQYFGPGTRLTVL.

V and J are TRBV11-1 and TRBJ1-6; TCRdb's assignment of TRBD1 cannot be checked, as there is no DNA. The CDR3 has 17 residues. Germline V lookup: CDR1 SGHAT, CDR2 FQDESV (reference sequence). The CDR3 protein is CASSYQPDMTYNSPLHF.

This chain uses TRBV18 with TRBJ2-1; no DNA is available, so the TRBD2 call from TCRdb remains unchecked. CDR3 length: 16 amino acids. Looked up from germline, CDR1 is KGHSH and CDR2 is LQKENI. This chain's CDR3 is CASSPSVASGYNEQFF.

This sequence joins TRBV7-2 and TRBJ1-3. Germline V lookup: CDR1 SGHTA, CDR2 FQGNSA. This CDR3 has 15 amino acids. CDR3 loop: CASSRGGSSGNTIYF.

This chain links TRBV5-1 with TRBJ2-3; there is no DNA to check the TCRdb D call of TRBD2. The CDR3 is 16 amino acids. Germline CDR1 is SGHRS and CDR2 is YFSETQ. The CDR3 protein is CASSLLASGGTDTQYF.

The chain joins TRBV14 to TRBJ2-7. The germline gives CDR1 SGHDN, CDR2 FVKESK. CDR3 length: 13 amino acids. CDR3 sequence reads: CASSQNYEYEQYF. The complete variable domain, with remaining parts taken from reference TRBV14 and TRBJ2-7, reads EAGVTQFPSHSVIEKGQTVTLRCDPISGHDNLYWYRRVMGKEIKFLLHFVKESKQDESGMPNNRFLAERTGGTYSTLKVQPAELEDSGVYFCASSQNYEYEQYFGPGTRLTVT.

The gene calls are TRBV12-3 or TRBV12-4 and TRBJ2-7; TCRdb's assignment of TRBD1 cannot be checked, as there is no DNA. CDR3 length: 13 amino acids. The CDR3 protein is CASSRDTVYEQYF.

The chain recombines TRBV19 with TRBJ2-2; TCRdb indicates TRBD2, and absent DNA this call remains unverified. Germline V gives CDR1 LNHDA, CDR2 SQIVND (reference sequence). CDR3 length: 17 amino acids. The chain's CDR3 is CASIGLAGFANTGELFF.

The chain combines TRBV2 with TRBJ1-5. The germline CDR1 and CDR2 sequences are SNHLY and FYNNEI. This CDR3 is built from 14 residues. The CDR3 protein is CASRESISNQPQHF.

The chain combines TRBV6-2 or TRBV6-3 with TRBJ2-2; TCRdb gives TRBD2 as the D gene, but with no DNA this cannot be confirmed. This CDR3 spans 21 amino acids. Germline V gene sequence: CDR1 MNHEY, CDR2 SVGEGT. CDR3: CASSRYRVGTSGRTNTGELFF.

The rearrangement links TRBV28 to TRBJ2-7; absent DNA, TCRdb's TRBD1 call cannot be checked. Germline CDR1 is MDHEN and CDR2 is SYDVKM. The CDR3 extends over 13 amino acids. The CDR3: CASSSSTPVEQYF.

V is TRBV10-3 and J is TRBJ1-2; the D call from TCRdb, TRBD1, cannot be confirmed without DNA. This CDR3 comprises 15 residues. Germline CDR1 reads ENHRY; CDR2 reads SYGVKD. CDR3 protein: CAISARDTLPNGYTF.

The CDR3 protein is CASSQMMGSTDTQYF. J is TRBJ2-3 and V is TRBV7-6. The CDR3 contains 15 residues. From germline, CDR1 is SGHVS and CDR2 FNYEAQ.